These T cell receptor beta chains were read from a single sample in a study of cytomegalovirus exposure and HLA in healthy donors. The data were produced by immunoSEQ multiplex PCR, yet TCRdb's version contains in-frame clones alone and is incomplete. The data show approximately 97,000 clones, 81% seen once. Sequencing was done on a sample of PBMCs. These TCRs come from a woman aged 65 to 85 in good health and CMV-seropositive. CDR3s leave out the opening cysteine and the closing phenylalanine or tryptophan. Clone sizes are given selectively: once, few, many, or a class where the clone is expanded.

TRBV6-5 few ASSSTSYEQY
TRBV10-3 NA AISESKGQGAYDEAF
TRBV5-4 few ASSWTGSEKLF
TRBV9 NA ASSQNRGTSGNNEQF
TRBV19 NA ASSDPGQSYEQY
TRBV13 NA ASRHGTSGPPSSYNEQF
TRBV7-9 few ASSVNEKLF
TRBV19 few ASSSPGLTDTQY
TRBV2 NA ASSDPGSNEQF
TRBV5-1 once ASRRTGTSYEQY
TRBV13 NA ASSLSADLQGGATYNEQF
TRBV25-1 NA ASSEVGREGRSGYT
TRBV6-5 NA ASSRDRTQPQH
TRBV5-4 NA ASSQSGDTGELF
TRBV7-3 few ASSSSSGYYNEQF
TRBV7-2 NA ATSRDRDYEQY
TRBV7-9 NA ASSLVTGGENEQY
TRBV7-3 NA ASSSTGTSGYNEQF
TRBV28 NA ASKGTVSYEQY
TRBV7-3 NA ASSEAGLAVSTDTQY
TRBV18 NA ASSPTGQAGAEAF
TRBV30 once AWRGFAGVSTDTQY
TRBV6-6 few ASSLRTSGNNEQF
TRBV6-5 NA ASSYSGWSEAF
TRBV10-2 NA ASSVSRTGGNTEAF
TRBV25-1 NA ASSDSSSGNTIY
TRBV19 NA ASSIGRQGSGANVLT
TRBV5-1 NA ASSPAPLAGGPYEQY
TRBV28 NA ASSFVRGGGTGELF
TRBV4-1 NA ASSQATGRQYGYT
TRBV5-6 NA ASTGGVGGTEAF
TRBV5-1 NA ASSLEPGAKLGSSYNEQF